The TCR beta chain described here comes from a study of vaccination effects on CD4 cells after COVID-19. About the study: Everyone in the study got two shots of either the BNT162b2 or mRNA-1273 vaccine.

As for this clone: Antigen specificity is unknown.

This CDR3 has 16 amino acids. V was pared by 1 base and J by 5 bases, with 7 bases of the junction left unmatched. Germline V gene lookup returns CDR1 LGHNA and CDR2 YNFKEQ. Profiling relied on immunoSEQ multiplex PCR, and the TCRdb table lists in-frame clones only, not all of them. The repertoire has around 46,000 clones, 75% of them found once; the top ten carry approximately 29%. Notes on the study in general: Late after vaccination, infection- and vaccine-induced clones showed marked clonal contraction. Only a few convalescent patients and no early post-infection timepoints featured in the study.

Before sequencing, viral peptide pools were used by the ViraFEST assay to expand antigen-specific CD4+ T cells. It was after more than nine days of culture that CD4+ T cells were isolated. This person's SARS-CoV-2 infection, confirmed by PCR, occurred between March and December 2020. The chain carries TRBV4-2 and TRBJ2-1, with 8 bases identical to TRBD2. This sequence was found in a human donor who had a prior SARS-CoV-2 infection. The sample was CD4+ T cells from PBMCs cultured with a peptide pool, taken before COVID-19 vaccination. Written as DNA, the CDR3 is TGTGCCAGCAGCCAAGCCAGCGGGAGAAGGCACAATGAGCAGTTCTTC. Translated: CASSQASGRRHNEQFF.